The TCR beta chain described here comes from a study of neurological immune-mediated disorders. CDR1 is DFQATT, CDR2 SNEGSKA, per germline (reference sequence). CDR3 size: 13 residues. The ends lost 5 bases at V and 2 bases at J; junction bases unmatched: 6. The cDNA was synthesized by means of template-switch 5'RACE, which was carried out with 10-nucleotide random UMIs. TCRdb processed the 5' RACE reads anew with MiXCR; each CDR3 protein has one entry. The sample contains roughly 89,000 distinct CDR3 sequences, 2.6% of which appear only once. There are many counts of this clonotype. The rearrangement uses TRBV20-1 and TRBJ2-7; the match to TRBD2 covers 7 bases. This clonotype was obtained from a woman aged 25 to 39 with multiple sclerosis. Sample: PBMCs. Here the CDR3 reads CSAEASGAYEQYF. CDR3 in DNA: TGCAGTGCTGAGGCCAGCGGGGCCTACGAGCAGTACTTC.